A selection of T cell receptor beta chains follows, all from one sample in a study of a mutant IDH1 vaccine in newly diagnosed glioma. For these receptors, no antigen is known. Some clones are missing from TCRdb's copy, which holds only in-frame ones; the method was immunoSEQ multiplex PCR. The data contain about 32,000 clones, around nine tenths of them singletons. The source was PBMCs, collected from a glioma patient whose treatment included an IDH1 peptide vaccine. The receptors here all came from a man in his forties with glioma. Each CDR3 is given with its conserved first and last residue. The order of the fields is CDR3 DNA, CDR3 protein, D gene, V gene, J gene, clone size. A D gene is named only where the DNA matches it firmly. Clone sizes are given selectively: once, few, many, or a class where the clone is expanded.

TGTGCCAGCAGCTCCAGGGAAAGGGGTAGGGCAGATACGCAGTATTTT,CASSSRERGRADTQYF,NA,TRBV11-2,TRBJ2-3,NA
TGTGCCAGCCAGGACAGGGGCATTGGCTACACCTTC,CASQDRGIGYTF,TRBD1,TRBV6-1,TRBJ1-2,NA
TGTGCCAGCAGTTCCGGACTGACCAACGGCTACACCTTC,CASSSGLTNGYTF,NA,TRBV28,TRBJ1-2,NA
TGTGCCAGCAGTCCGGGGGACTCCCTCTACAATGAGCAGTTCTTC,CASSPGDSLYNEQFF,NA,TRBV11-1,TRBJ2-1,NA
TGTGCCTGGAGAGGGGGGAAGAAGAACACCGGGGAGCTGTTTTTT,CAWRGGKKNTGELFF,NA,TRBV30,TRBJ2-2,NA
TGTGCCAGCAGGTCGACAGGGTTCACCGGGGAGCTGTTTTTT,CASRSTGFTGELFF,TRBD1,TRBV6-5,TRBJ2-2,NA
TGTGCCAGCAGCTCGGGGGGGACTTTCGGCACAGATACGCAGTATTTT,CASSSGGTFGTDTQYF,TRBD2,TRBV7-2,TRBJ2-3,NA
TGTGCCAGCACCCACAGGGCCAGCAATGAGCAGTTCTTC,CASTHRASNEQFF,NA,TRBV6-6,TRBJ2-1,NA
TGCAGCGTTGTTACAGGGAACCCTGCCCTCAATGAGCAGTTCTTC,CSVVTGNPALNEQFF,NA,TRBV29-1,TRBJ2-1,NA
TGTGCCAGCAGCCCCTTGTTGGGAGGGCTATATGAGCAGTTCTTC,CASSPLLGGLYEQFF,TRBD2,TRBV4-2,TRBJ2-1,once
TGTGCCATCAGTGATCCCGGGACGGCGATTTCTCGCTACACCTTC,CAISDPGTAISRYTF,NA,TRBV10-3,TRBJ1-2,NA
TGTGCCATCACTGACTCGGGGATAAACACTGAAGCTTTCTTT,CAITDSGINTEAFF,NA,TRBV19,TRBJ1-1,NA
TGTGCCAGCAGCTCGTACCGGATTGACAGGGCAAGCTCCTACGAGCAGTACTTC,CASSSYRIDRASSYEQYF,TRBD1,TRBV5-5,TRBJ2-7,NA
TGCGCCAGCAGTGAGTACGGGGACCACTACAATGAGCAGTTCTTC,CASSEYGDHYNEQFF,NA,TRBV10-2,TRBJ2-1,NA
TGTGCCAGCAGCTTACCCGAGAGGGGTGCCTACGAGCAGTACTTC,CASSLPERGAYEQYF,NA,TRBV7-9,TRBJ2-7,once
TGTGCCAGCAGCCGTTGGCGGACTTCCTCCTACGAGCAGTACTTC,CASSRWRTSSYEQYF,NA,TRBV7-9,TRBJ2-7,NA
TGTGCCAGTAGTATCCGGACAGACCCCCAGGGGACCCAGTACTTC,CASSIRTDPQGTQYF,NA,TRBV19,TRBJ2-5,NA
TGTGCCAGCACAAGACAGGGACATGGCTACACCTTC,CASTRQGHGYTF,TRBD1,TRBV6-5,TRBJ1-2,NA
TGCAGCGCGGTTTTGGGGGGGAGTCAGCCCCAGCATTTT,CSAVLGGSQPQHF,NA,TRBV29-1,TRBJ1-5,once
TGTGCCAGCAGTGAGACTAGCGACACCGGGGAGCTGTTTTTT,CASSETSDTGELFF,TRBD2,TRBV6-1,TRBJ2-2,NA
TGTGCCAGCAGCTTAGTCGGGGCCACTGAAGCTTTCTTT,CASSLVGATEAFF,NA,TRBV7-2,TRBJ1-1,NA
TGTGCCAGTTTCTTAGCGGGAGTGGGCAATGAGCAGTTCTTC,CASFLAGVGNEQFF,TRBD2,TRBV5-6,TRBJ2-1,NA
TGTGCCAGCAGTTACAGGGCTGCTTACAATGAGCAGTTCTTC,CASSYRAAYNEQFF,NA,TRBV6-5,TRBJ2-1,NA
TGTGCCAGCAGTGCGGACAGGTTCTCTGGAAACACCATATATTTT,CASSADRFSGNTIYF,TRBD1,TRBV25-1,TRBJ1-3,NA
TGTGCCAGCAGCCTTCGGAGGACTCAGGGCACAGATACGCAGTATTTT,CASSLRRTQGTDTQYF,NA,TRBV5-6,TRBJ2-3,NA
TGTGCTAGTGGTTTGGTACAATCGGGGACTGGGGCCAACGTCCTGACTTTC,CASGLVQSGTGANVLTF,NA,TRBV12-5,TRBJ2-6,NA
TGCGCCAGCAGCCAAGGTCCCTGGGGCAATCAGCCCCAGCATTTT,CASSQGPWGNQPQHF,NA,TRBV4-1,TRBJ1-5,NA
TGTGCCAGCAGTTTATCGCCGAATTCACCCCTCCACTTT,CASSLSPNSPLHF,NA,TRBV28,TRBJ1-6,NA
TGTGCCAGCAGTCTCAAGGCCCTCTCTGGGGCCAACGTCCTGACTTTC,CASSLKALSGANVLTF,NA,TRBV7-2,TRBJ2-6,NA
TGTGCCAGCAGCTTAGGTTTGGGCGGGGGCACAGATACGCAGTATTTT,CASSLGLGGGTDTQYF,NA,TRBV11-2,TRBJ2-3,NA
TGTGCCAGCAGCTTGGGCAGGGAGACCCAGTACTTC,CASSLGRETQYF,NA,TRBV7-9,TRBJ2-5,NA
TGCGCCAGCAGCGACAGGGAATGGAATTCACCCCTCCACTTT,CASSDREWNSPLHF,TRBD1,TRBV5-1,TRBJ1-6,NA
TGTGCCAGTAGTCTAGGACAGGTAGACTACAATGAGCAGTTCTTC,CASSLGQVDYNEQFF,TRBD1,TRBV19,TRBJ2-1,NA
TGCGCCAGCAGCCACGACAGGGGCCCCTACGAGCAGTACTTC,CASSHDRGPYEQYF,TRBD1,TRBV4-3,TRBJ2-7,NA
TGTGCCAGCTCACCCAGGGAAAGACTAGCCAAAAACATTCAGTACTTC,CASSPRERLAKNIQYF,NA,TRBV18,TRBJ2-4,NA
TGTGCCAGCAGTGAAATCGCAGGGGCCTATGGCTACACCTTC,CASSEIAGAYGYTF,NA,TRBV2,TRBJ1-2,NA
TGTGCCAGCAGTCCCGGGCCCCGAAGGGAAGCTTTCTTT,CASSPGPRREAFF,NA,TRBV2,TRBJ1-1,NA
TGTGCCAGCAGCTTAGACAGGGGACGGACTGAAGCTTTCTTT,CASSLDRGRTEAFF,TRBD1,TRBV7-2,TRBJ1-1,NA
TGTGCCAGCAGTCCTCGCCCAAGAGGCTACACCTTC,CASSPRPRGYTF,NA,TRBV6-1,TRBJ1-2,NA
TGTGCCAGCAGTCGGGGGACCGGACGGTCCCACTTC,CASSRGTGRSHF,NA,TRBV7-2,TRBJ2-5,NA
TGTGCCAGCAGCCCGAGTGGTAGCGGGGGGGCAGGTGAGCAGTTCTTC,CASSPSGSGGAGEQFF,TRBD2,TRBV5-4,TRBJ2-1,NA
TGCAGTGCCGATGATCGTGGCTACACCTTC,CSADDRGYTF,NA,TRBV20-1,TRBJ1-2,NA
TGCGCCAGCAGCCAAACTATCCTTTGGACTGAAGCTTTCTTT,CASSQTILWTEAFF,NA,TRBV4-1,TRBJ1-1,NA
TGTGCCAGCAGTACCACAAGCTACGAGCAGTACTTC,CASSTTSYEQYF,NA,TRBV2,TRBJ2-7,NA
TGTGCCACCACCGGAGGAGGGAGCTCCTACAATGAGCAGTTCTTC,CATTGGGSSYNEQFF,NA,TRBV19,TRBJ2-1,NA
TGTGCCAGCAGCTTAATGGGCCTGAGCTCCTACAATGAGCAGTTCTTC,CASSLMGLSSYNEQFF,NA,TRBV11-2,TRBJ2-1,once
TGTGCCATCAGTGAGGCACTAGCGGTTGGGCTCGGTGAGCAGTTCTTC,CAISEALAVGLGEQFF,TRBD2,TRBV10-3,TRBJ2-1,NA
TGTGCCAGCAGCTTTTATGGGGATGCAGATACGCAGTATTTT,CASSFYGDADTQYF,NA,TRBV7-9,TRBJ2-3,NA
TGTGCCAGCAGTTTATCTGGGTCATCGGACGAGCAGTACTTC,CASSLSGSSDEQYF,NA,TRBV28,TRBJ2-7,NA
TGTGCCAGCAGGGCAGACAAGAACTATGGCTACACCTTC,CASRADKNYGYTF,NA,TRBV6-6,TRBJ1-2,NA
TGTGCCAGTACCCTGTTCGGGGCTGGGGGTTATGGCTACACCTTC,CASTLFGAGGYGYTF,NA,TRBV19,TRBJ1-2,NA
TGTGCCAGCAGCTTAAGTTACTGGACTAGCGAATCCTACGAGCAGTACTTC,CASSLSYWTSESYEQYF,TRBD2,TRBV11-2,TRBJ2-7,NA
TGTGCCACCAGCAGCCTAACGCGGACCCAGTACTTC,CATSSLTRTQYF,NA,TRBV15,TRBJ2-5,NA
TGTGCCAGCAGAGATAGGTCTACAGGGGCCCTCGGGGAGCAGTACTTC,CASRDRSTGALGEQYF,TRBD1,TRBV27,TRBJ2-7,NA
TGTGCTAGCAGCTTAGTCCCTGGAGCTGAAGCTTTCTTT,CASSLVPGAEAFF,NA,TRBV7-7,TRBJ1-1,NA
TGTGCCAGTAGTCCAACAGGGCTGGGAGCTGCTGGCTACACCTTC,CASSPTGLGAAGYTF,NA,TRBV19,TRBJ1-2,NA
TGTGCCAGCAGGCAGGGACTCGGAGGCAATCAGCCCCAGCATTTT,CASRQGLGGNQPQHF,NA,TRBV6-5,TRBJ1-5,NA
TGTGCCAGCAGCGTAAGGGGGGACTCCACAGATACGCAGTATTTT,CASSVRGDSTDTQYF,NA,TRBV9,TRBJ2-3,once
TGCGCCAGCAGCCAAGATCCGGGGGGAGTCCCCTACGAGCAGTACTTC,CASSQDPGGVPYEQYF,TRBD2,TRBV4-1,TRBJ2-7,NA
TGCAGCGTCGCCGACGGCCTCGTCGGCAATCAGCCCCAGCATTTT,CSVADGLVGNQPQHF,NA,TRBV29-1,TRBJ1-5,NA